This TCR beta chain was obtained from a study of shared clonotypes between healthy human individuals. All the donors were Caucasian adults who lived in Nashville, Tennessee. Researchers divided each subset's genomic DNA evenly across several immunoSEQ plates. Using immunoSEQ multiplex PCR, the repertoire was profiled, and TCRdb retains in-frame clones only, with some absent. Here the sample spans about 2.4 million clones, approximately 94% being singletons. CDR3 length: 15 residues. The J segment lost 4 bases and the V segment lost 7 bases, leaving 11 bases of the junction unmatched. The germline gives CDR1 SGHRS, CDR2 YFSETQ.

This sequence was found in a man in his late teens or twenties in good health. Some clones in this sample may be carry-over from other donors' samples. This chain links TRBV5-1 with TRBJ2-1; TRBD2 aligns across 7 bases. Sequenced material: naive CD4+ T cells from PBMCs. Subset denoted: CD45RA+ positively selected. The CDR3 DNA is TGCGCCAGCTCCTCTAGGGCTAGCGGATACAATGAGCAGTTCTTC. Protein: CASSSRASGYNEQFF.